What follows is one TCR beta chain and its context. Its specificity is unknown. Under the ViraFEST assay, PBMC were stimulated with viral peptide pools so that antigen-specific CD4+ T cells expanded. Sequencing was performed afterwards. Once cultured for 10 days, the cells underwent separation to obtain CD4+ T cells. Cultures of 2 million or so PBMC per well contained 10 IU/ml IL-2 plus 10 ug/ml peptides. Using immunoSEQ multiplex PCR, the repertoire was profiled, and TCRdb retains in-frame clones only, with some absent. The table shows 50,000 to 65,000 clones, with more than 80% occurring only once. The sample originates from a study of vaccination effects on CD4 cells after COVID-19. CDR1 is GTSNPN and CDR2 is SVGIG in the germline V gene (reference sequence). This CDR3 has 15 residues. V gave up 4 bases and J gave up 2 bases, with 14 bases separating them.

The sequence was collected from a human donor who received a COVID-19 vaccine. V usage is TRBV30 and J usage is TRBJ1-4; D unclear. This sample comprised CD4+ T cells from PBMCs cultured with HCoV-229E spike peptides, obtained before COVID-19 vaccination. CDR3 DNA: TGTGCCTGGACTCAAAGAGGAATGACTAATGAAAAACTGTTTTTT. Translating gives CAWTQRGMTNEKLFF.